These 20 T cell receptor beta chains were all obtained from the same sample, sequenced in a study of blood T cell repertoires in COVID-19. Sequencing used immunoSEQ multiplex PCR; TCRdb keeps in-frame clones, though not all of them. The data contain some 200,000 clones, 80% to 90% of them seen just once; the ten biggest clones take up under 13%. Sequenced input: PBMCs or T cells enriched from blood (not recorded which). These TCRs come from a man aged 18 to 29 with acute COVID-19.

V and J are TRBV28 and TRBJ2-7; tentative D call: TRBD2 (7 bases). The CDR3 covers 15 residues. V was pared by 5 bases and J by 0 bases, with 14 bases between. In germline, CDR1 is MDHEN, CDR2 SYDVKM. The CDR3 spells CASSLRGAPSYEQYF. The CDR3, as DNA: TGTGCCAGCAGTCTCCGGGGGGCGCCCTCCTACGAGCAGTACTTC.

This clone was picked up a small number of times. The chain couples TRBV18 to TRBJ2-5; TRBD2 matches at 12 bases. Per the germline V gene, CDR1 is KGHSH and CDR2 is LQKENI. V shed 0 bases, J shed 4 bases, and the junction held 6 bases outside the gene matches. The CDR3 runs to 17 residues. CDR3 sequence: CASSPPTTSGSGETQYF. As DNA, the CDR3 is TGTGCCAGCTCACCACCGACGACTAGCGGGAGTGGAGAGACCCAGTACTTC.

The J gene is TRBJ2-5, the V gene TRBV29-1; TRBD2 matches 8 bases. Trimming removed 4 bases from V and 10 bases from J; junction bases left unmatched: 5. CDR1 and CDR2 from the germline V gene are SQVTM and ANQGSEA. The CDR3 is made up of 11 amino acids. This CDR3 is CSVVSGSDQYF. CDR3 DNA: TGCAGCGTTGTAAGCGGGAGCGACCAGTACTTC.

The chain joins TRBV11-3 to TRBJ2-7; D is unresolved. Germline V gene sequence: CDR1 SGHNT, CDR2 YENEEA. CDR3 length equals 13 residues. The V end lost 1 base, the J end lost 3 bases, and 7 bases lay between the germline ends. CDR3 in DNA: TGTGCCAGCAGCTTAGTGTCTTACTACGAGCAGTACTTC. Translation gives CASSLVSYYEQYF.

This clone was seen just once. This chain connects TRBV28 to TRBJ2-7, with TRBD1 as a possible D gene (8 bases). Trimming shortened V by 7 bases and J by 1 base, and 11 bases separated the two germline ends. Germline V gene data show CDR1 as MDHEN and CDR2 as SYDVKM. There are 13 residues in the CDR3. CDR3: CASKQGGSYEQYF. The CDR3 nucleotides read TGTGCCAGCAAACAGGGGGGGTCCTACGAGCAGTACTTC.

The rearrangement links TRBV7-9 to TRBJ2-5; unclear D gene. This CDR3 region has 17 residues. V dropped 5 bases and J dropped 2 bases, with 21 bases sitting between them. CDR1 and CDR2 (germline): SEHNR, FQNEAQ (reference sequence). CDR3 amino acids: CASSPQSGPPTQETQYF. The CDR3 bases are TGTGCCAGCAGCCCACAGTCTGGCCCCCCTACACAAGAGACCCAGTACTTC.

This chain links TRBV6-2 or TRBV6-3 with TRBJ2-1; D call uncertain. There are 11 residues in the CDR3. V was cut by 3 bases and J by 6 bases, with 3 bases left in between. Looked up from germline, CDR1 is MNHEY and CDR2 is SVGEGT. CDR3 sequence reads: CASSYLNEQFF. In nucleotides, the CDR3 is TGTGCCAGCAGTTATCTCAATGAGCAGTTCTTC.

V is TRBV5-1 and J is TRBJ2-6, with D possibly being TRBD2 (6 bases). The V end was cut by 0 bases, the J end by 2 bases, with 9 bases between. Germline loops: CDR1 SGHRS, CDR2 YFSETQ. CDR3 length: 16 amino acids. In nucleotides, the CDR3 is TGCGCCAGCAGCTTGGCATGGGAGGCTGGGGCCAACGTCCTGACTTTC. Its translation: CASSLAWEAGANVLTF.

The chain carries TRBV24-1 and TRBJ1-5; TRBD1 aligns across 9 bases. Germline CDR1 KGHDR, CDR2 SFDVKD. This CDR3 is 18 amino acids long. V trimming: 3 bases; J trimming: 1 base; junction bases outside the gene matches: 9. CDR3 residues: CATSDTPGTGNSNQPQHF. The CDR3 DNA reads TGTGCCACCAGTGATACTCCCGGGACAGGGAACAGCAATCAGCCCCAGCATTTT.

This chain joins TRBV5-4 and TRBJ2-3; D is uncertain. Trimming left V 1 base short and J 4 bases short, with 13 bases between. CDR3 length: 15 residues. Germline V gene sequence: CDR1 SGHNT, CDR2 YYREEE (reference sequence). Here the CDR3 DNA reads TGTGCCAGCAGCTTGACCGGGTCGGCGGCAGATACGCAGTATTTT. It codes for CASSLTGSAADTQYF.

The rearrangement joins TRBV30 to TRBJ1-2, with a tentative D call TRBD1 (5 bases). The CDR3 spans 12 residues. In germline, CDR1 is GTSNPN, CDR2 SVGIG (reference sequence). The V and J ends lost 4 bases and 3 bases respectively, with 9 bases between them. Here the CDR3 DNA reads TGTGCCTGGATGGGGGGAGACTATGGCTACACCTTC. Amino acids: CAWMGGDYGYTF.

The rearrangement uses TRBV9 and TRBJ2-7; 10 bases are a match to TRBD1. The CDR3 runs to 17 residues. V lost 3 bases and J lost 6; bases outside the gene matches: 15. Germline values: CDR1 SGDLS, CDR2 YYNGEE. The chain's CDR3 is CASSADITGTGAGEQYF. In DNA, the CDR3 is TGTGCCAGCAGCGCAGACATTACCGGGACAGGGGCAGGCGAGCAGTACTTC.

The genes are TRBV19 and TRBJ2-7; weak D call: TRBD2 (6 bases). V lost 3 bases and J 2 bases, leaving 17 bases between the germline ends. Germline loops: CDR1 LNHDA, CDR2 SQIVND (reference sequence). The CDR3 has 16 residues. The chain's CDR3 is CASSMTLGSGTYEQYF. The CDR3 bases are TGTGCCAGTAGTATGACCCTGGGTAGCGGAACCTACGAGCAGTACTTC.

CDR3 residues: CASSPTSQPQHF. In DNA form, the CDR3 reads TGTGCCAGCAGCCCTACCTCCCAGCCCCAGCATTTT. The rearrangement uses TRBV28 and TRBJ1-5; no clear D gene. The CDR3 consists of 12 residues. Germline-derived CDR1 and CDR2 are MDHEN and SYDVKM. V lost 6 bases, J lost 7 bases, and 10 bases lay in between. Full variable domain (outside the CDR3, taken from reference TRBV28 and TRBJ1-5): DVKVTQSSRYLVKRTGEKVFLECVQDMDHENMFWYRQDPGLGLRLIYFSYDVKMKEKGDIPEGYSVSREKKERFSLILESASTNQTSMYLCASSPTSQPQHFGDGTRLSIL.

The chain recombines TRBV7-9 with TRBJ2-2; 7 bases agree with TRBD1. The germline V gene encodes CDR1 SEHNR and CDR2 FQNEAQ (reference sequence). This CDR3 is 15 amino acids long. V trimming: 5 bases; J trimming: 2 bases; junction bases outside the gene matches: 5. The CDR3 protein is CASSVQGTNTGELFF. CDR3 sequence (DNA): TGTGCCAGCAGCGTACAGGGGACAAACACCGGGGAGCTGTTTTTT.

The genes are TRBV9 and TRBJ2-6, with D hard to call. V lost 8 bases and J 0 bases, leaving 9 bases between the germline ends. From germline, CDR1 is SGDLS and CDR2 YYNGEE. The CDR3 totals 14 residues. The DNA for the CDR3 is TGTGCCAGTGATCGGTTCTCTGGGGCCAACGTCCTGACTTTC. Translated, it gives CASDRFSGANVLTF.

This rearrangement joins TRBV28 to TRBJ2-3, with D perhaps matching TRBD2 (7 bases). This CDR3 is 15 amino acids long. Germline CDR1 MDHEN, CDR2 SYDVKM. Trimming pared 2 bases from V and 2 bases from J, leaving 11 bases between. The CDR3 nucleotides are TGTGCCAGCAGTTTAGGGGGGGCGGACACAGATACGCAGTATTTT. It yields the protein CASSLGGADTDTQYF.

J is TRBJ2-2 and V is TRBV5-6, with D possibly being TRBD1 (6 bases). The V gene lost 3 bases and the J gene lost 8 bases, with 14 bases spanning the gap. Per germline, CDR1 SGHDT and CDR2 YYEEEE. CDR3 length: 14 amino acids. The CDR3 region has the DNA TGTGCCAGCAGCTCGGAACAGGGAGCTGGGGAGCTGTTTTTT. The encoded protein is CASSSEQGAGELFF.

Regarding this clone: The sample has other DNA sequences that encode this CDR3 too. V is TRBV5-1 and J is TRBJ1-1; 9 bases line up with TRBD1. Germline V CDR1 and CDR2: SGHRS, YFSETQ. There are 14 residues in the CDR3. The trim removed 4 bases at V and 4 bases at J, leaving 5 bases unmatched. The CDR3: CASSLDRGGTEAFF. The CDR3 coding sequence is TGCGCCAGCAGCCTAGACAGGGGGGGCACTGAAGCTTTCTTT.

The chain carries TRBV30 and TRBJ2-1, with 11 bases fitting TRBD2. Germline V gives CDR1 GTSNPN, CDR2 SVGIG (reference sequence). The CDR3 covers 16 residues. V shed 7 bases and J 3 bases; nucleotides not matched to a gene: 11. The CDR3 is CASENPTSGIYNEQFF. The DNA for the CDR3 is TGTGCCTCCGAAAACCCGACTAGCGGGATCTACAATGAGCAGTTCTTC. The full variable domain, in which reference TRBV30 and TRBJ2-1 provide the parts outside the CDR3, is SQTIHQWPATLVQPVGSPLSLECTVEGTSNPNLYWYRQAAGRGLQLLFYSVGIGQISSEVPQNLSASRPQDRQFILSSKKLLLSDSGFYLCASENPTSGIYNEQFFGPGTRLTVL.